Following are 25 T cell receptor beta chains from one sample sequenced in a study of cytomegalovirus exposure and HLA in healthy donors. PCR primers comprised 60 Vbeta and 13 Jbeta primers. Sequencing used immunoSEQ multiplex PCR; TCRdb keeps in-frame clones, though not all of them. Counted here are roughly 240,000 clones, 70% to 90% occurring once; the ten biggest clones make up about 0.22%. Sample: PBMCs. Receptors originate from a girl aged 2 to 9 in good health and CMV-seronegative.

This rearrangement joins TRBV18 to TRBJ1-1; D is perhaps TRBD1 (6 bases). The germline CDR1 and CDR2 sequences are KGHSH and LQKENI. CDR3 length: 15 amino acids. The ends were cut back, 3 bases at V and 0 bases at J, with 11 bases in the middle. The CDR3 coding sequence is TGTGCCAGCTCACCTCGTGGACAGATGAACACTGAAGCTTTCTTT. Translated, it gives CASSPRGQMNTEAFF.

The J gene is TRBJ2-3, the V gene TRBV7-9; D is unresolved. Germline assignment: CDR1 SEHNR and CDR2 FQNEAQ (reference sequence). Deletions cut 5 bases from V and 0 bases from J, with 3 bases between. The CDR3 covers 12 residues. The CDR3 reads CASSPSTDTQYF. In nucleotides, the CDR3 is TGTGCCAGCAGCCCAAGCACAGATACGCAGTATTTT.

J is TRBJ2-7 and V is TRBV28, with D perhaps TRBD2 (6 bases). Germline loops: CDR1 MDHEN, CDR2 SYDVKM. This CDR3 is 18 amino acids long. V was trimmed by 2 bases and J by 0 bases, leaving 20 bases between them. The CDR3 DNA reads as TGTGCCAGCAGTTTAGGGGGGTTTTTTTCAGGGTTCTCCTACGAGCAGTACTTC. It encodes CASSLGGFFSGFSYEQYF.

The chain employs TRBV25-1 and TRBJ1-4; D possibly corresponds to TRBD1 (6 bases). This CDR3 region has 15 residues. V shed 4 bases and J shed 7 bases, with 16 bases lying between them. Germline V gene data show CDR1 as MGHDK and CDR2 as SYGVNS. This CDR3 is CASSGWATGSEKLFF. Written as DNA, the CDR3 is TGTGCCAGCAGTGGATGGGCTACAGGGAGTGAAAAACTGTTTTTT.

The V gene is TRBV9, the J gene TRBJ2-5; 9 bases fit TRBD2. CDR3 length: 17 residues. CDR1 is SGDLS and CDR2 is YYNGEE in the germline V gene. After removal of 0 bases from V and 4 bases from J, the junction contained 10 bases not matched to a gene. The CDR3 bases are TGTGCCAGCAGCGTAGCCTCAGCGGGGGGCCGGGCAGAGACCCAGTACTTC. Amino acids: CASSVASAGGRAETQYF.

This clone was detected only once. The J gene is TRBJ2-2, the V gene TRBV30, with 8 bases aligning to TRBD2. This CDR3 region has 13 residues. The germline V gene has CDR1 GTSNPN and CDR2 SVGIG (reference sequence). V shed 4 bases, J shed 4 bases, and the junction held 2 bases outside the gene matches. In nucleotides, the CDR3 is TGTGCCTGGACTAGCGGGCCCACCGGGGAGCTGTTTTTT. Its translation: CAWTSGPTGELFF.

CDR3 nucleotide sequence: TGCGCCAGCAGCCCGGGGGTGGGACTAGCGGAGCAAGAGACCCAGTACTTC. Protein sequence: CASSPGVGLAEQETQYF. J is TRBJ2-5 and V is TRBV4-1, with TRBD2 identical over 11 bases. The junction had 9 bases not matched to a gene; V was cut back by 4 bases and J by 2 bases. This CDR3 is 17 amino acids long. Per germline, CDR1 MGHRA and CDR2 YSYEKL.

V gene TRBV19 combines with J gene TRBJ2-2, with 12 bases lining up with TRBD2. Looked up from germline, CDR1 is LNHDA and CDR2 is SQIVND (reference sequence). After removal of 7 bases from V and 2 bases from J, the junction contained 5 bases not matched to a gene. This CDR3 has 16 residues. The CDR3 DNA reads TGTGCCAGTACTCGACTAGCGGGAGACAACACCGGGGAGCTGTTTTTT. Translation gives CASTRLAGDNTGELFF.

The gene calls are TRBV11-2 and TRBJ1-5, with D possibly being TRBD1 (5 bases). CDR3 length equals 16 residues. Trimming stripped 1 base from V and 4 bases from J, with 14 bases between. Germline CDR1 reads SGHAT; CDR2 reads FQNNGV. The CDR3 DNA is TGTGCCAGCAGCTTAGGCGGTTGGGGGGGAAATCAGCCCCAGCATTTT. Residues: CASSLGGWGGNQPQHF.

The chain carries TRBV21-1 and TRBJ1-3; the DNA was not used to check the table's D call, TRBD1. TRBV21-1 is shown as a pseudogene. This CDR3 has 13 amino acids. The CDR3 DNA is TGTGCCAGACTAGGGACAGCTGGAAACACCATATATTTT. It specifies CARLGTAGNTIYF.

The V and J genes are TRBV5-1 and TRBJ2-1; 8 bases fit TRBD2. The CDR3 has 15 residues. Germline V CDR1 and CDR2: SGHRS, YFSETQ. Trimming took 4 bases from V and 0 from J; bases not matched to a gene: 3. The CDR3 DNA reads TGCGCCAGCAGCATCAGCGGGAGCTCCTACAATGAGCAGTTCTTC. Protein sequence: CASSISGSSYNEQFF.

In DNA, the CDR3 is TGTGCCAGCAGAGCGGACAGGGATAATCAGCCCCAGCATTTT. It codes for CASRADRDNQPQHF. This chain uses TRBV2 with TRBJ1-5, with 8 bases fitting TRBD1. This CDR3 spans 14 amino acids. Germline values: CDR1 SNHLY, CDR2 FYNNEI. The J segment lost 4 bases and the V segment lost 6 bases, leaving 5 bases of the junction unmatched.

CDR3 coding DNA: TGTGCCAGCAGTTTATTAAGAGGGAAGGAGCAGTACTTC. Its protein product is CASSLLRGKEQYF. V usage is TRBV28 and J usage is TRBJ2-7; TRBD2 might be the D (5 bases). Germline CDR1 MDHEN, CDR2 SYDVKM. CDR3 length: 13 residues. V dropped 1 base and J dropped 7 bases, with 11 bases sitting between them.

This chain connects TRBV14 to TRBJ2-3; no clear D. CDR3 length: 14 amino acids. Germline V lookup: CDR1 SGHDN, CDR2 FVKESK. Trimming cost V 0 bases and J 9 bases, with 13 bases left between them. In DNA form, the CDR3 reads TGTGCCAGCAGCCAAGATTCCGACCTAGGAACGCAGTATTTT. It is translated as CASSQDSDLGTQYF.

The gene calls are TRBV7-9 and TRBJ1-2; D remains unclear. There are 15 residues in the CDR3. V lost 1 base to trimming and J lost 2 bases, with 11 bases between them. Germline V gives CDR1 SEHNR, CDR2 FQNEAQ (reference sequence). CDR3 sequence (DNA): TGTGCCAGCAGCTTAGGGCCCCCGGAGAACTATGGCTACACCTTC. Its protein product is CASSLGPPENYGYTF.

The rearrangement joins TRBV28 to TRBJ1-6; 8 bases map to TRBD1. The germline V gene encodes CDR1 MDHEN and CDR2 SYDVKM. Unmatched junction bases numbered 10, after V lost 6 bases and J lost 9 bases. CDR3 size: 15 residues. The CDR3 DNA follows: TGTGCCAGCAGATCACCCGACAGGGGCGGTTCACCCCTCCACTTT. This sequence encodes CASRSPDRGGSPLHF. Based on the CDR3 plus reference TRBV28 and TRBJ1-6, the full variable domain is DVKVTQSSRYLVKRTGEKVFLECVQDMDHENMFWYRQDPGLGLRLIYFSYDVKMKEKGDIPEGYSVSREKKERFSLILESASTNQTSMYLCASRSPDRGGSPLHFGNGTRLTVT.

The chain couples TRBV7-9 to TRBJ2-5, with 8 bases lining up with TRBD1. The germline gives CDR1 SEHNR, CDR2 FQNEAQ (reference sequence). CDR3 length: 14 amino acids. The junction had 10 bases not matched to a gene; V was cut back by 6 bases and J by 7 bases. As DNA, the CDR3 is TGTGCCAGCAGGAGGGGACAGGATATAGGGACCCAGTACTTC. This translates into CASRRGQDIGTQYF.

This chain joins TRBV20-1 and TRBJ2-7; no clear D gene. The CDR3 is 10 residues long. Trimming shortened V by 3 bases and J by 5 bases, and 5 bases separated the two germline ends. CDR1 and CDR2 (germline): DFQATT, SNEGSKA (reference sequence). The CDR3 DNA reads as TGCAGTGCTAGTCTCCACGAGCAGTACTTC. Its translation: CSASLHEQYF.

The chain carries TRBV6-1 and TRBJ1-2; a weak D match, TRBD1 (5 bases). Germline assignment: CDR1 MNHNS and CDR2 SASEGT. The CDR3 runs 12 residues. V was cut by 6 bases and J by 3 bases, with 8 bases left in between. The CDR3 loop is CASSQGHYGYTF. The CDR3 coding sequence is TGTGCCAGCAGCCAGGGCCACTATGGCTACACCTTC.

This chain joins TRBV4-1 and TRBJ1-2, with D perhaps matching TRBD1 (6 bases). Trimming stripped 2 bases from V and 1 base from J, with 14 bases between. Germline values: CDR1 MGHRA, CDR2 YSYEKL. The CDR3 is 16 amino acids. CDR3 in amino acids: CASSQIPGVLNYGYTF. The CDR3 coding sequence is TGCGCCAGCAGCCAAATACCAGGGGTACTTAACTATGGCTACACCTTC.

Comment on this clone: In the same sample, other DNA sequences code for this CDR3. This chain uses TRBV5-1 with TRBJ1-4; D gene unclear. Germline CDR1 and CDR2: SGHRS and YFSETQ. V lost 0 bases and J lost 0, with 3 bases in between. This CDR3 is 14 amino acids long. The CDR3 sequence: CASSLAATNEKLFF. The CDR3 DNA is TGCGCCAGCAGCTTGGCAGCAACTAATGAAAAACTGTTTTTT.

The chain employs TRBV27 and TRBJ2-5, with no clear D. The germline V gene encodes CDR1 MNHEY and CDR2 SMNVEV (reference sequence). V was shortened by 8 bases and J by 1 base, with 5 bases between the two germline ends. The CDR3 spans 11 residues. The CDR3 reads CASRVQETQYF. CDR3 nucleotides: TGTGCCAGCCGGGTCCAAGAGACCCAGTACTTC.

This chain links TRBV7-8 with TRBJ1-4, with 7 bases identical to TRBD1. The germline V gene has CDR1 SGHVS and CDR2 FQNEAQ. After removal of 11 bases from V and 8 bases from J, the junction contained 8 bases not matched to a gene. The CDR3 totals 12 residues. CDR3 loop: CADDRAGEKLFF. CDR3 nucleotides: TGTGCCGATGACAGGGCGGGGGAAAAACTGTTTTTT.

CDR3 residues: CASSEEAGVYEQYF. CDR3 DNA: TGTGCCAGCAGTGAAGAAGCGGGAGTCTACGAGCAGTACTTC. This chain links TRBV2 with TRBJ2-5; TRBD2 matches at 8 bases. The J call may not be correct, given that the DNA end is closer to TRBJ2-7. The CDR3 length is 14 residues. The V gene's germline CDR1 is SNHLY and CDR2 FYNNEI.

As concerns this clone: Other DNA sequences in the same sample also yield this CDR3. The chain uses TRBV13 and TRBJ2-1, with D hard to call. Germline-derived CDR1 and CDR2 are PRHDT and FYEKMQ (reference sequence). The CDR3 extends over 16 amino acids. Trimming removed 7 bases from V and 0 bases from J, with 16 bases in between. The CDR3 nucleotides are TGTGCCAGCACTAAGGAGTCCCGCATCTCCTACAATGAGCAGTTCTTC. Its protein is CASTKESRISYNEQFF.